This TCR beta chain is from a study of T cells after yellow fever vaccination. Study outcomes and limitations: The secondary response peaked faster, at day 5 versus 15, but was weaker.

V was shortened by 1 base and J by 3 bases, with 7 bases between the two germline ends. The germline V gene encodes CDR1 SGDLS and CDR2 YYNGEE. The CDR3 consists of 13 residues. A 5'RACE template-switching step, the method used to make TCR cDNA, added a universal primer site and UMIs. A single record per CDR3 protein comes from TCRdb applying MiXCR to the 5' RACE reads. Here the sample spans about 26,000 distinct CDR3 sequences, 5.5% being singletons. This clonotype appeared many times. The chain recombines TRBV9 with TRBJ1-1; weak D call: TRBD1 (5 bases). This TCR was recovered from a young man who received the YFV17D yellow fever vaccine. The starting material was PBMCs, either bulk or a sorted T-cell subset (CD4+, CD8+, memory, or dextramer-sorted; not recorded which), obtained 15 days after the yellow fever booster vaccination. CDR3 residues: CASSVQGYTEAFF. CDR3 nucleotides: TGTGCCAGCAGCGTACAGGGTTACACTGAAGCTTTCTTT.